A selection of T cell receptor beta chains follows, all from one sample in a study of blood T cell repertoires in COVID-19. Only in-frame clones appear in the TCRdb table, and some are missing; sequencing was by immunoSEQ multiplex PCR. The sample consists of 250,000 to 350,000 clones, around 85% of them appearing once. Sequenced: peripheral blood. The receptors were gathered from a human donor with COVID-19, enrolled during active disease. The donor label of this sample is uncertain. CDR3s include the opening cysteine and the closing phenylalanine or tryptophan. Each record gives: clone size, J gene, V gene, D gene, CDR3 length, CDR3 DNA, CDR3 protein. D genes are given only for firm matches. Clone size appears in some rows only: once, few, many, or a class for an expanded clone.

once	TRBJ2-7	TRBV2	TRBD2	14	TGTGCCAGCAACCCACTAGCGGGAGCCGGGGAGCAGTACTTC	CASNPLAGAGEQYF
.	TRBJ1-2	TRBV15	.	13	TGTGCCACCAGCGGCGGACAGAACTATGGCTACACCTTC	CATSGGQNYGYTF
.	TRBJ2-3	TRBV5-4	TRBD2	18	TGTGCCAGCAGCTTGGACGGGACTAGTATCGGTGCCACAGATACGCAGTATTTT	CASSLDGTSIGATDTQYF
.	TRBJ1-3	TRBV7-2	TRBD1	14	TGTGCCAGCAGCTTAGCGACAGGGATGAACACCATATATTTT	CASSLATGMNTIYF
.	TRBJ1-1	TRBV11-3	TRBD1	12	TGTGCCAGCAGTCTCACAGGGGGACTGACTTTCTTT	CASSLTGGLTFF
.	TRBJ2-2	TRBV7-2	TRBD2	15	TGTGCCAGCAGCTTAAGCGGGAGGGACGCCGGGGAGCTGTTTTTT	CASSLSGRDAGELFF
.	TRBJ2-3	TRBV4-1	TRBD2	16	TGCGCCAGCAGCCCTCTCGGGAGGGAGCGGGCAGATACGCAGTATTTT	CASSPLGRERADTQYF
.	TRBJ2-5	TRBV5-1	.	14	TGCGCCAGCAGCTTGGGGACAGTCCAAGAGACCCAGTACTTC	CASSLGTVQETQYF
.	TRBJ2-2	TRBV28	TRBD2	17	TGTGCCAGCAGTTTTATCGGACTAGCGGGAGCTGACGGGGAGCTGTTTTTT	CASSFIGLAGADGELFF
.	TRBJ2-5	TRBV27	.	17	TGTGCCAGCAGTTCTCTTCTGGCGGACAAGTGGAGAGAGACCCAGTACTTC	CASSSLLADKWRETQYF
.	TRBJ1-2	TRBV29-1	.	13	TGCAGCGTTGATCAACAGGGCCACTATGGCTACACCTTC	CSVDQQGHYGYTF
.	TRBJ1-4	TRBV18	.	14	TGTGCCAGCTCTCCCAGGACAGACAATGAAAAACTGTTTTTT	CASSPRTDNEKLFF
.	TRBJ1-2	TRBV9	.	13	TGTGCCAGCAGCGCTAGGGAGGACTATGGCTACACCTTC	CASSAREDYGYTF
.	TRBJ2-3	TRBV27	.	15	TGTGCCAGCAGTGTCGGGACACTTAGCACAGATACGCAGTATTTT	CASSVGTLSTDTQYF
.	TRBJ2-2	TRBV4-2	TRBD2	19	TGTGCCAGCAGCCAAGACCGGGGACTAGCGGGAGGGCCCGGCGGGGAGCTGTTTTTT	CASSQDRGLAGGPGGELFF
.	TRBJ1-2	TRBV6-4	TRBD1	12	TGTGCCAGCAGTCGGGACAGTTGGGGCTACACCTTC	CASSRDSWGYTF
.	TRBJ2-3	TRBV3-1/TRBV3-2	TRBD1	16	TGTGCCAGCAGCTCACCGGGACAGGGGTTCACAGATACGCAGTATTTT	CASSSPGQGFTDTQYF
.	TRBJ2-5	TRBV28	TRBD1	18	TGTGCCAGCAGCCTATCACTCGTGTGGGGACAGCAACAAGAGACCCAGTACTTC	CASSLSLVWGQQQETQYF
.	TRBJ2-3	TRBV7-3	TRBD1	19	TGTGCCAGCAGCCCCGTGGGACAGGGGGGGAACCCTAGCACAGATACGCAGTATTTT	CASSPVGQGGNPSTDTQYF
few	TRBJ2-7	TRBV2	TRBD1	15	TGTGCCAGCAGTGAATACCGGACAGGGTCCTACGAGCAGTACTTC	CASSEYRTGSYEQYF
.	TRBJ2-4	TRBV2	.	16	TGTGCCAGCAGGATGGGGGGTTATCTAGCCAAAAACATTCAGTACTTC	CASRMGGYLAKNIQYF
.	TRBJ2-2	TRBV5-1	.	15	TGCGCCAGCAGCTTGGGGGAGATGAACACCGGGGAGCTGTTTTTT	CASSLGEMNTGELFF
.	TRBJ2-2	TRBV27	.	13	TGTGCCAGCAGTCAATTAGACACCGGGGAGCTGTTTTTT	CASSQLDTGELFF
.	TRBJ1-5	TRBV5-6	TRBD1	16	TGTGCCAGCAGCCTAGGACAGGGGGCGGCTTCTCAGCCCCAGCATTTT	CASSLGQGAASQPQHF
.	TRBJ1-5	TRBV7-2	.	15	TGTGCCAGCAGCTTAGCGGGGACACCCAATCAGCCCCAGCATTTT	CASSLAGTPNQPQHF
.	TRBJ2-3	TRBV29-1	.	15	TGCAGCCAGGGGGGCACAACAGGGTCCACAGATACGCAGTATTTT	CSQGGTTGSTDTQYF
.	TRBJ2-2	TRBV30	.	13	TGTGCCTGGAGTCGGGTGAACACCGGGGAGCTGTTTTTT	CAWSRVNTGELFF
.	TRBJ1-2	TRBV7-2	TRBD1	15	TGTGCCAGCAGCTTAGCGGAGGGGGCGCCAGGCGGCTACACCTTC	CASSLAEGAPGGYTF
.	TRBJ1-3	TRBV7-2	.	15	TGTGCCAGCAGCTTAGGGGCAGGGTTTGAGAACACCATATATTTT	CASSLGAGFENTIYF
.	TRBJ1-4	TRBV5-8	.	16	TGTGCCAGCAGCTTCTGGGGGCGAAGGAGAGAAGAAAAACTGTTTTTT	CASSFWGRRREEKLFF
.	TRBJ2-5	TRBV7-2	.	16	TGTGCCAGCAGCTCCCGGGTAGCGGAGTCACAAGAGACCCAGTACTTC	CASSSRVAESQETQYF
.	TRBJ2-1	TRBV2	.	13	TGTGCCAGCAGGAAAGCGAGGGAAAATGAGCAGTTCTTC	CASRKARENEQFF
.	TRBJ1-4	TRBV19	TRBD1	14	TGTGCCAGTACCTGGAGGGGGCAAAGTGAAAAACTGTTTTTT	CASTWRGQSEKLFF
.	TRBJ2-7	TRBV21-1	.	17	TGTGCCAGCAGCCGGACCTTAGCGGGAAAGAGCTCCTACGAGCAGTACTTC	CASSRTLAGKSSYEQYF
.	TRBJ2-7	TRBV5-4	.	16	TGTGCCAGCAGCTTGGGGTACGCAGGGGTTGAAGGCGTGGAGTACTTC	CASSLGYAGVEGVEYF
.	TRBJ2-5	TRBV7-2	.	15	TGTGCCAGCAGCTTAGCGACTTCTGGACAAGAGACCCAGTACTTC	CASSLATSGQETQYF
.	TRBJ1-1	TRBV29-1	.	11	TGCAGCGGGACATGGAACACTGAAGCTTTCTTT	CSGTWNTEAFF
.	TRBJ1-6	TRBV25-1	TRBD1	16	TGTGCCAGCACCCGGGAGACCGGGACAGGGAATTCACCCCTCCACTTT	CASTRETGTGNSPLHF
.	TRBJ2-5	TRBV18	.	11	TGTGCCAGCTCACCGAGGGAGACCCAGTACTTC	CASSPRETQYF
.	TRBJ2-5	TRBV2	TRBD1	15	TGTGCCAGCAGTGGAGAAGGGGGCGGGTATCGGACCCAGTACTTC	CASSGEGGGYRTQYF
.	TRBJ1-2	TRBV12-3/TRBV12-4	.	13	TGTGCCAGCAGCTACGGACAGAACTATGGCTACACCTTC	CASSYGQNYGYTF
.	TRBJ2-7	TRBV30	TRBD2	18	TGTGCCTGGGGCCCCCCGGGACTAGCGGGAGGGCTGCCCTACGAGCAGTACTTC	CAWGPPGLAGGLPYEQYF
.	TRBJ1-1	TRBV11-3	.	13	TGTGCCAGCAGCTTCGGGTCAAAAAGTGAAGCTTTCTTT	CASSFGSKSEAFF
.	TRBJ1-6	TRBV7-9	TRBD1	17	TGTGCCAGCAGCCTTAGCACAGGGGCCTACTATAATTCACCCCTCCACTTT	CASSLSTGAYYNSPLHF
few	TRBJ1-5	TRBV15	.	13	TGTGCCACCGGCCTCGGTCGAGGTAAGCCCCAGCATTTT	CATGLGRGKPQHF
.	TRBJ2-3	TRBV5-8	.	14	TGTGCCAGCAGCTTGGAGGGGCCCCGGCATACGCAGTATTTT	CASSLEGPRHTQYF
.	TRBJ1-5	TRBV19	.	16	TGTGCCAGTAGTATAGCCTCCGCAGGGTTCACTCAGCCCCAGCATTTT	CASSIASAGFTQPQHF
.	TRBJ2-1	TRBV5-4	.	15	TGTGCCAGCATCAACGGGGGAAGCTCCTACAATGAGCAGTTCTTC	CASINGGSSYNEQFF
.	TRBJ1-1	TRBV9	TRBD1	13	TGTGCCAGCAGCCCCGGGACAGTTCCTGAAGCTTTCTTT	CASSPGTVPEAFF
.	TRBJ2-3	TRBV4-3	.	16	TGCGCCAGCAGCCAAATAGGAGGGCTCCGCGCAGATACGCAGTATTTT	CASSQIGGLRADTQYF
.	TRBJ1-4	TRBV7-9	.	12	TGTGCCAGCAGCTTAGCCGATCGACAGGTCGAGTTT	CASSLADRQVEF
.	TRBJ2-2	TRBV19	.	15	TGTGCCAGTAGTCCCGGACAACTGAACACCGGGGAGCTGTTTTTT	CASSPGQLNTGELFF
.	TRBJ2-2	TRBV5-1	TRBD2	17	TGCGCCAGCAGCCCGTGGCAGACTAGCGGTTTGACCGGGGAGCTGTTTTTT	CASSPWQTSGLTGELFF